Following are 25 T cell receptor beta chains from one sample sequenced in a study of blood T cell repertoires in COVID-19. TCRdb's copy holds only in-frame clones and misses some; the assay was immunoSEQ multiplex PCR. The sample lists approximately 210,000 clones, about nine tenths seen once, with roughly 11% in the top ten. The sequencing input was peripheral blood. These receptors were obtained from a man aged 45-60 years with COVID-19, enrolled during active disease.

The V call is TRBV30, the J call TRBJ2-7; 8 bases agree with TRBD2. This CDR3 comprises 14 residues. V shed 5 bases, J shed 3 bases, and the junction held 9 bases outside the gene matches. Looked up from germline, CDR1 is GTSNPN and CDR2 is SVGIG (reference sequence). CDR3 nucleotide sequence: TGTGCCTGGGCTGATACTAGCGGTTACTACGAGCAGTACTTC. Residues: CAWADTSGYYEQYF.

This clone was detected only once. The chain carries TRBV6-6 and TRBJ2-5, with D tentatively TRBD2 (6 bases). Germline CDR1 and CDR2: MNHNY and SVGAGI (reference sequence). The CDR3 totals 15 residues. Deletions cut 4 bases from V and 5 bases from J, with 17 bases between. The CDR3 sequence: CASSLRTILGETQYF. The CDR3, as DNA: TGTGCCAGCAGTTTACGGACTATCTTGGGGGAGACCCAGTACTTC.

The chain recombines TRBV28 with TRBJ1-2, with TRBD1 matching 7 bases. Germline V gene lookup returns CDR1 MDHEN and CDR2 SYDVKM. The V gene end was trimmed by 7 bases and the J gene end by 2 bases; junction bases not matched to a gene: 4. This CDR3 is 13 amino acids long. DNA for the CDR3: TGTGCCAGCAACAACAGGGGCAACTATGGCTACACCTTC. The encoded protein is CASNNRGNYGYTF.

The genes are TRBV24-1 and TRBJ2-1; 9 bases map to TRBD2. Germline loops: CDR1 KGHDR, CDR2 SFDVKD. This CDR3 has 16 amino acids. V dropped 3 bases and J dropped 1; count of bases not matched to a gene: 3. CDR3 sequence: CATSDDSGGSYNEQFF. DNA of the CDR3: TGTGCCACCAGTGATGATAGCGGGGGTTCCTACAATGAGCAGTTCTTC.

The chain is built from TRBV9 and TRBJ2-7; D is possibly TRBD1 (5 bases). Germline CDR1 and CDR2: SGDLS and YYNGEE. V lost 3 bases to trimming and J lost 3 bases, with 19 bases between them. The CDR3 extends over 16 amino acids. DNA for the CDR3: TGTGCCAGCAGCGGGAAACCAGGACAAACCTACTACGAGCAGTACTTC. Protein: CASSGKPGQTYYEQYF.

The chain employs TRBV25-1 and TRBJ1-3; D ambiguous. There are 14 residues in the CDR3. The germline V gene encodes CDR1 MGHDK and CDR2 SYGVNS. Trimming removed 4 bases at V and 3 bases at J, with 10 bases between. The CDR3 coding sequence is TGTGCCAGCAGTGCCCCGGGTAGTGGAAACACCATATATTTT. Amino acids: CASSAPGSGNTIYF.

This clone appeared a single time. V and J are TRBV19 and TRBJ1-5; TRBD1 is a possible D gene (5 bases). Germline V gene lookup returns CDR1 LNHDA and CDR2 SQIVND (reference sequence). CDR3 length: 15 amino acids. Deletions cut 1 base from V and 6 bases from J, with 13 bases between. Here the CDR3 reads CASSIGGRAGQPQHF. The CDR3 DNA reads TGTGCCAGTAGTATAGGGGGCAGGGCAGGTCAGCCCCAGCATTTT.

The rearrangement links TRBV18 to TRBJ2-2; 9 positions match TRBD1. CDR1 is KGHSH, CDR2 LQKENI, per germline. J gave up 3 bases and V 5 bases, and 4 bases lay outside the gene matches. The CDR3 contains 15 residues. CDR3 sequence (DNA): TGTGCCAGCTCATCGACAGGGGGGGACACCGGGGAGCTGTTTTTT. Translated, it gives CASSSTGGDTGELFF.

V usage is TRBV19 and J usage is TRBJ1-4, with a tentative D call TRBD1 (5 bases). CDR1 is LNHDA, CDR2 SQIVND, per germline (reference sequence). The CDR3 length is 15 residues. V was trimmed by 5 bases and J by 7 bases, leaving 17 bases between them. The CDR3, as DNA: TGTGCCAGTAGTCCAACGGGGGTGGTGGTTGAAAAACTGTTTTTT. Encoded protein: CASSPTGVVVEKLFF.

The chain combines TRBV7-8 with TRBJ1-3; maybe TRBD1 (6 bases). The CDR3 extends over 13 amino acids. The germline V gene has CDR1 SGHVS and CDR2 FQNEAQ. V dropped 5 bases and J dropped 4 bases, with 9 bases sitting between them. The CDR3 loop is CASSGGEGNTIYF. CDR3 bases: TGTGCCAGCAGCGGGGGCGAAGGAAACACCATATATTTT.

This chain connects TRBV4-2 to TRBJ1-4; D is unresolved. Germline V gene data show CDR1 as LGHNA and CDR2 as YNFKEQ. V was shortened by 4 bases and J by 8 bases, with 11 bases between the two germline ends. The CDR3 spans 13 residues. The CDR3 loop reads CASSLDKAEKLFF. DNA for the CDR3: TGTGCCAGCAGCCTCGACAAGGCCGAAAAACTGTTTTTT.

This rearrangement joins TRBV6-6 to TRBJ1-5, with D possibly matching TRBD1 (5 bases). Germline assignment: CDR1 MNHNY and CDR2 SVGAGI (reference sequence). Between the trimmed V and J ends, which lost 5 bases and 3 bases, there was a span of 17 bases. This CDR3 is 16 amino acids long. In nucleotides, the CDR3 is TGTGCCAGCAGTCCGTGGAGGGGAGGGGACAATCAGCCCCAGCATTTT. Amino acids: CASSPWRGGDNQPQHF.

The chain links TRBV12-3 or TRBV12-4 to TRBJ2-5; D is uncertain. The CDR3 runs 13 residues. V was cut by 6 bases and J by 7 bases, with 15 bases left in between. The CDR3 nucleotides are TGTGCCAGCAGCCCGAGCGTGATGCGGACCCAGTACTTC. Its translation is CASSPSVMRTQYF.

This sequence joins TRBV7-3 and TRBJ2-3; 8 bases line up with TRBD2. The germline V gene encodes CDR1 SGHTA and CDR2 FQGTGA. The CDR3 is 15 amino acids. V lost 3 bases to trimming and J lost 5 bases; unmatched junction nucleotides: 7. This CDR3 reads CASSLAGGSLDTQYF. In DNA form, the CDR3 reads TGTGCCAGCAGCTTGGCGGGAGGTTCCTTAGATACGCAGTATTTT.

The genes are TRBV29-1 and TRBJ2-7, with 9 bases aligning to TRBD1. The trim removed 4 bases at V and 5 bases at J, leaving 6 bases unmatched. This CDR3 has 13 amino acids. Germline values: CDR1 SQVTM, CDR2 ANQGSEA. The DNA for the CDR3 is TGCAGCGTTGCCCGGACAGGGGTAAACGAGCAGTACTTC. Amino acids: CSVARTGVNEQYF.

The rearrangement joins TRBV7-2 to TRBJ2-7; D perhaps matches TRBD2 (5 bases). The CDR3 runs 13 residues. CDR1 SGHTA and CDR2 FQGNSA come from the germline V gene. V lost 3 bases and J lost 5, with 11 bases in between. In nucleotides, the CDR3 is TGTGCCAGCAGCTTTAGGACGGAGGACGAGCAGTACTTC. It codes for CASSFRTEDEQYF.

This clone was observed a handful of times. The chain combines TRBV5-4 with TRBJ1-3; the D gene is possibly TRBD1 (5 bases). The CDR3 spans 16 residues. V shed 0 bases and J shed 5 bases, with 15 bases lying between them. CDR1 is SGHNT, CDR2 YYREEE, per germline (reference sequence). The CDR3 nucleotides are TGTGCCAGCAGCTTGGAATTCGCGGGGGTACGAAACACCATATATTTT. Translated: CASSLEFAGVRNTIYF. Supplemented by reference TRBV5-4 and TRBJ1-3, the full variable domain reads ETGVTQSPTHLIKTRGQQVTLRCSSQSGHNTVSWYQQALGQGPQFIFQYYREEENGRGNFPPRFSGLQFPNYSSELNVNALELDDSALYLCASSLEFAGVRNTIYFGEGSWLTVV.

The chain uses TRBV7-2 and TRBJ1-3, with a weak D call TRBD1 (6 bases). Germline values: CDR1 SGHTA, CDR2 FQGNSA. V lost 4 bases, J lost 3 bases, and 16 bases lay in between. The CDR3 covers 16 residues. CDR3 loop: CASSSPRGSGGNTIYF. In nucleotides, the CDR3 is TGTGCCAGCAGCTCCCCTAGGGGGTCGGGTGGAAACACCATATATTTT.

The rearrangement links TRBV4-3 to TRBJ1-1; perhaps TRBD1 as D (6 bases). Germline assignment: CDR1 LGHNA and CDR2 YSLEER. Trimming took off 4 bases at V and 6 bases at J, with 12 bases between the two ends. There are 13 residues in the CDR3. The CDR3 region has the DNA TGCGCCAGCAGCCCGCAGGGGAGTCCTGAAGCTTTCTTT. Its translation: CASSPQGSPEAFF.

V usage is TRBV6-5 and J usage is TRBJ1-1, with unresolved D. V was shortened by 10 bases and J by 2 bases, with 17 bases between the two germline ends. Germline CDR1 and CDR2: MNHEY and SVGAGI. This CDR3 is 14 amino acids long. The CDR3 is CATAMYSLNTEAFF. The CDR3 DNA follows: TGTGCCACGGCCATGTACAGTTTAAACACTGAAGCTTTCTTT.

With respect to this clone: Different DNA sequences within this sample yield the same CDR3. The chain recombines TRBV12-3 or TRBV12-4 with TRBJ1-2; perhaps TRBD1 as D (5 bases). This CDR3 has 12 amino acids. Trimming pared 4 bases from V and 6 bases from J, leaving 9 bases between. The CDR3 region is CASSSTGDGYTF. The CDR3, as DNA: TGTGCCAGCAGTTCAACAGGAGATGGCTACACCTTC.

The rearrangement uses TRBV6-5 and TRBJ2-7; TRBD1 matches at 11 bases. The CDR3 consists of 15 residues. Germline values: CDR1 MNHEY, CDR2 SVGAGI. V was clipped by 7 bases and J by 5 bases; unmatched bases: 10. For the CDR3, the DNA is TGTGCCAGCACTCCTCAAGGACAGGGGGCCAACGAGCAGTACTTC. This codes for CASTPQGQGANEQYF.

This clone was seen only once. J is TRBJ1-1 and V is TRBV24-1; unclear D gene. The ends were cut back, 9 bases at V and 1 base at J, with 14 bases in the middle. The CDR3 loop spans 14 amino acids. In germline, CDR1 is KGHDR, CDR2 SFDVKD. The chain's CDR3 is CATREAGENTEAFF. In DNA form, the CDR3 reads TGTGCCACCCGGGAGGCTGGGGAGAACACTGAAGCTTTCTTT.

The CDR3 DNA reads as TGTGCCAGCAGCCTCACAGGGCCGGGTAAAGGTTTCTTT. Translated: CASSLTGPGKGFF. The chain combines TRBV12-3 or TRBV12-4 with TRBJ1-1; possible D gene TRBD1, 6 bases. The ends were cut back, 6 bases at V and 13 bases at J, with 21 bases in the middle. The CDR3 runs 13 residues.

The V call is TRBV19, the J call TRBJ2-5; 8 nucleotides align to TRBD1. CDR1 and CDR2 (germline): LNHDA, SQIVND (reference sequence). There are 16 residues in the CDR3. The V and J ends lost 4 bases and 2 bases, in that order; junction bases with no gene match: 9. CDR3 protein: CASSRHKTGVQETQYF. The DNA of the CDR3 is TGTGCCAGTAGTAGACACAAGACAGGGGTACAAGAGACCCAGTACTTC.